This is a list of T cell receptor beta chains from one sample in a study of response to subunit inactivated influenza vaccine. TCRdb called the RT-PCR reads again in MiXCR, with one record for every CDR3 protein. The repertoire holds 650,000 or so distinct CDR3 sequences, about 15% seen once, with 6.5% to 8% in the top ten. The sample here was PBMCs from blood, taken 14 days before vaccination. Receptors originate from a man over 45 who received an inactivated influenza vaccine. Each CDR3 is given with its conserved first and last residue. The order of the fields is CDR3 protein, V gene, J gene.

CDR3 protein: CASSLPISTEGVETQYF; V gene: TRBV5-1; J gene: TRBJ2-5
CDR3 protein: CASTPGPGEQFF; V gene: TRBV12-3/TRBV12-4; J gene: TRBJ2-1
CDR3 protein: CSASTYTGQYF; V gene: TRBV20-1; J gene: TRBJ2-7
CDR3 protein: CASSSHLQVSLYNEQFF; V gene: TRBV5-6; J gene: TRBJ2-1
CDR3 protein: CSARVNTGGYEQYF; V gene: TRBV20-1; J gene: TRBJ2-7
CDR3 protein: CASSARGEQYF; V gene: TRBV12-3/TRBV12-4; J gene: TRBJ2-7
CDR3 protein: CATYMGYEQYF; V gene: TRBV7-9; J gene: TRBJ2-7
CDR3 protein: CASSSVETQYF; V gene: TRBV28; J gene: TRBJ2-5
CDR3 protein: CASSQGDVTDTQYF; V gene: TRBV4-1; J gene: TRBJ2-3
CDR3 protein: CATSGGSQETQYF; V gene: TRBV15; J gene: TRBJ2-5
CDR3 protein: CAIRVGGPSYEQYF; V gene: TRBV10-3; J gene: TRBJ2-7
CDR3 protein: CASSRILRDKNYEQYF; V gene: TRBV11-2; J gene: TRBJ2-7
CDR3 protein: CSVMTGGSGNTIYF; V gene: TRBV29-1; J gene: TRBJ1-3
CDR3 protein: CSASSSGLIRPGNEQFF; V gene: TRBV20-1; J gene: TRBJ2-1
CDR3 protein: CASRPTGRKAEAFF; V gene: TRBV28; J gene: TRBJ1-1
CDR3 protein: CASSARHGETQYF; V gene: TRBV7-6; J gene: TRBJ2-5
CDR3 protein: CASGTGLNNEQFF; V gene: TRBV6-2/TRBV6-3; J gene: TRBJ2-1
CDR3 protein: CASSYSGSQPTQYF; V gene: TRBV6-5; J gene: TRBJ2-3
CDR3 protein: CASSQVGRASTDTQYF; V gene: TRBV4-3; J gene: TRBJ2-3
CDR3 protein: CASSLDAGRYTQYF; V gene: TRBV5-6; J gene: TRBJ2-3
CDR3 protein: CASSSLAGDTQYF; V gene: TRBV7-3; J gene: TRBJ2-3
CDR3 protein: CASRTLTGDRSPLHF; V gene: TRBV5-1; J gene: TRBJ1-6
CDR3 protein: CASSSGTARGEQFF; V gene: TRBV5-1; J gene: TRBJ2-1
CDR3 protein: CASSPTGQLGVFF; V gene: TRBV7-9; J gene: TRBJ2-1
CDR3 protein: CASSSSARGWTGTYEQFF; V gene: TRBV11-1; J gene: .
CDR3 protein: CASSIQGVEQFF; V gene: TRBV19; J gene: TRBJ2-1
CDR3 protein: CSARRGSLPEAFF; V gene: TRBV20-1; J gene: TRBJ1-1
CDR3 protein: CASSRGAEYEQYF; V gene: TRBV2; J gene: TRBJ2-7
CDR3 protein: CASSYSIPGQGFYEQYF; V gene: TRBV6-5; J gene: TRBJ2-7
CDR3 protein: CASSLRRVAGNEQFF; V gene: TRBV7-3; J gene: TRBJ2-1
CDR3 protein: CASSQTLVSSRNTEAFF; V gene: TRBV4-1; J gene: TRBJ1-1
CDR3 protein: CSVRTGSNTEAFF; V gene: TRBV29-1; J gene: TRBJ1-1
CDR3 protein: CASSAGTWETQYF; V gene: TRBV7-7; J gene: TRBJ2-5
CDR3 protein: CASSPGQEYDTGELFF; V gene: TRBV11-2; J gene: TRBJ2-2
CDR3 protein: CASSHTPIEERDPDTQYF; V gene: TRBV11-1; J gene: TRBJ2-3
CDR3 protein: CASSRSVWEQFF; V gene: TRBV6-2/TRBV6-3; J gene: TRBJ2-1
CDR3 protein: CATSPRDPANGSPLHF; V gene: TRBV6-1; J gene: TRBJ1-6
CDR3 protein: CASSLIARLAGGINEQFF; V gene: TRBV28; J gene: TRBJ2-1
CDR3 protein: CASRPVRYLSEAFF; V gene: TRBV12-3/TRBV12-4; J gene: TRBJ1-1
CDR3 protein: CASSDYRGRTYEQYF; V gene: TRBV11-2; J gene: TRBJ2-7
CDR3 protein: CSALKQGETQYF; V gene: TRBV20-1; J gene: TRBJ2-5
CDR3 protein: CASQVGVSYNEQFF; V gene: TRBV13; J gene: TRBJ2-1
CDR3 protein: CASSYSRGRQPQHF; V gene: TRBV6-2/TRBV6-3; J gene: TRBJ1-5
CDR3 protein: CATSRDKGYNSPLHF; V gene: TRBV15; J gene: TRBJ1-6
CDR3 protein: CASRLGGTEAFF; V gene: TRBV12-3/TRBV12-4; J gene: TRBJ1-1
CDR3 protein: CASSAPGQGGGELFF; V gene: TRBV28; J gene: TRBJ2-2
CDR3 protein: CASSLARRKYF; V gene: TRBV12-3/TRBV12-4; J gene: TRBJ2-5
CDR3 protein: CASRTLAGVGYEQYF; V gene: TRBV27; J gene: TRBJ2-7
CDR3 protein: CASSLVSGAGYTF; V gene: TRBV7-2; J gene: TRBJ1-2
CDR3 protein: CASSREGTSGYNEQFF; V gene: TRBV5-1; J gene: TRBJ2-1
CDR3 protein: CASSFQQTSGTTSYEQYF; V gene: TRBV11-2; J gene: TRBJ2-7
CDR3 protein: CSVASSSGANVLTF; V gene: TRBV29-1; J gene: TRBJ2-6
CDR3 protein: CAWSVPGFYNEQFF; V gene: TRBV30; J gene: TRBJ2-1
CDR3 protein: CATSLSYNEQFF; V gene: TRBV24-1; J gene: TRBJ2-1
CDR3 protein: CASSPRVRGANYGYTF; V gene: TRBV5-6; J gene: TRBJ1-2